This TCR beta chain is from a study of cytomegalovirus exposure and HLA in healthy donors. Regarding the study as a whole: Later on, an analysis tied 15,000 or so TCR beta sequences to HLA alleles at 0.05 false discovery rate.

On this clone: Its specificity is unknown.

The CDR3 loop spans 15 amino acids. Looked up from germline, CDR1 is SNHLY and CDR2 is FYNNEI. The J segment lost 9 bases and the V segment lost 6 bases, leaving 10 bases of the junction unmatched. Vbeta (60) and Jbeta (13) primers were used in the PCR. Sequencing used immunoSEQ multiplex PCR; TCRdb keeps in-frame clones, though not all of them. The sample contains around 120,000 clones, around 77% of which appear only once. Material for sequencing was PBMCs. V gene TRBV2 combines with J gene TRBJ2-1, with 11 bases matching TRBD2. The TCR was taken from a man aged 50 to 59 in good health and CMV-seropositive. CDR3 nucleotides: TGTGCCAGCAGGGCGGAACTAGCGGGAGAGGGTGAGCAGTTCTTC. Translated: CASRAELAGEGEQFF.